This T cell receptor beta chain was captured by sequencing in a study of blood T cell repertoires in COVID-19. The method was immunoSEQ multiplex PCR; TCRdb's version includes in-frame clones alone and lacks a portion of them. The sample consists of roughly 260,000 clones, roughly 87% of them appearing once. Cohort allocation depended upon clinical history that participants reported. The germline CDR1 and CDR2 sequences are MNHNS and SASEGT. V was shortened by 3 bases and J by 5 bases, with 11 bases between the two germline ends. The CDR3 totals 13 residues. The TCR comes from a woman younger than 45 with acute COVID-19. The chain carries TRBV6-1 and TRBJ2-7; D gene uncertain. Sequencing was done on a sample of PBMCs or T cells enriched from blood (not recorded which). CDR3 bases: TGTGCCAGCAGTGAGAGAGGTTATGACGAGCAGTACTTC. It specifies CASSERGYDEQYF.